This T cell receptor (beta chain) was profiled in a study of beta chain features in type 1 diabetes. Study-wide context: Patients shared similar age, gender and cell yields with healthy donors.

One heparinised draw of blood, averaging roughly 110 mL, came from each donor. The sequenced template was cDNA made from the entire isolated RNA. The protocol was immunoSEQ multiplex PCR, while the TCRdb copy is restricted to in-frame clones and leaves out a portion. The data hold 900,000 or so clones, with about 17% observed a single time. The V and J ends lost 3 bases and 5 bases respectively, with 14 bases between them. CDR3 length equals 15 residues. Germline assignment: CDR1 MDHEN and CDR2 SYDVKM. Study-wide points: The similarity of naive, central memory and Treg TCRB repertoires appeared greater among patients than among healthy donors. For Type 1 diabetes patients, all four CD4+ subsets carried TCRB CDR3s that were moderately but significantly shorter.

As to this clone: Its antigen is currently unknown.

The chain joins TRBV28 to TRBJ2-1; D remains unclear. Sequencing was performed on naive CD4+ T cells from blood. The receptor was derived from a woman aged 18-35 years in good health. CDR3 DNA sequence: TGTGCCAGCAGTTTGGACGCTCAACGGAACAATGAGCAGTTCTTC. It encodes CASSLDAQRNNEQFF. The complete variable domain, with remaining parts taken from reference TRBV28 and TRBJ2-1, reads DVKVTQSSRYLVKRTGEKVFLECVQDMDHENMFWYRQDPGLGLRLIYFSYDVKMKEKGDIPEGYSVSREKKERFSLILESASTNQTSMYLCASSLDAQRNNEQFFGPGTRLTVL.